These 14 T cell receptor beta chains originate from one sample sequenced in a study of beta chain features in type 1 diabetes. Every isolated RNA sample was fully reverse transcribed, so sequencing captured expressed TCRB transcripts. Some clones are missing from TCRdb's copy, which holds only in-frame ones; the method was immunoSEQ multiplex PCR. The sample lists a few hundred thousand clones, 25% to 35% occurring once. Sequencing was done on a sample of central memory CD4+ T cells from blood. Every receptor here comes from a man aged 30 to 45 in good health.

The V call is TRBV7-8, the J call TRBJ2-3; 9 bases are a match to TRBD2. Germline trimming cut 1 base from V and 4 bases from J; bases unmatched to any gene: 6. CDR1 is SGHVS, CDR2 FQNEAQ, per germline. CDR3 length: 16 residues. DNA for the CDR3: TGTGCCAGCAGCTTAGAGGCGGGAGGGAGGGCAGATACGCAGTATTTT. Its protein is CASSLEAGGRADTQYF.

This clone has only a few counts. The chain recombines TRBV30 with TRBJ1-6; D unresolved. The V end was cut by 5 bases, the J end by 5 bases, with 16 bases between. Germline values: CDR1 GTSNPN, CDR2 SVGIG (reference sequence). The CDR3 is 15 residues long. The CDR3 DNA reads TGTGCCTGGTCACGAATGGGTGGTAATAATTCACCCCTCCACTTT. It specifies CAWSRMGGNNSPLHF.

This clone was detected once. V is TRBV19 and J is TRBJ2-2, with D perhaps matching TRBD1 (6 bases). Germline assignment: CDR1 LNHDA and CDR2 SQIVND (reference sequence). V was shortened by 4 bases and J by 3 bases, with 9 bases between the two germline ends. The CDR3 extends over 14 amino acids. The CDR3 spells CASSKGVDTGELFF. The CDR3 nucleotides are TGTGCCAGTAGTAAGGGGGTGGACACCGGGGAGCTGTTTTTT.

The V call is TRBV7-9, the J call TRBJ2-3; D is ambiguous. CDR1 is SEHNR, CDR2 FQNEAQ, per germline (reference sequence). Trimming removed 2 bases at V and 4 bases at J, with 10 bases between. This CDR3 region has 14 residues. The CDR3 region is CASSLRQRADTQYF. The CDR3 DNA reads TGTGCCAGCAGCTTAAGGCAACGGGCAGATACGCAGTATTTT.

This clone showed up just a few times. This chain uses TRBV28 with TRBJ2-7; no clear D gene. The V and J ends lost 1 base and 3 bases respectively, with 4 bases between them. Germline V gene sequence: CDR1 MDHEN, CDR2 SYDVKM. This CDR3 has 12 amino acids. The chain's CDR3 is CASSLYLYEQYF. The CDR3, as DNA: TGTGCCAGCAGTTTATACCTCTACGAGCAGTACTTC.

This chain uses TRBV21-1 with TRBJ1-5. TRBV21-1 is recorded as a pseudogene. The CDR3 has 17 amino acids. The CDR3 DNA follows: TGTGCCAGCAGCAAACTTCCCCGGGACGGAGGCAATCAGCCCCAGCATTTT. Its translation is CASSKLPRDGGNQPQHF.

This clone was found a few times. The chain carries TRBV29-1 and TRBJ2-6; D is ambiguous. This CDR3 has 18 residues. Germline CDR1 and CDR2: SQVTM and ANQGSEA. V lost 4 bases and J 0 bases, leaving 19 bases between the germline ends. CDR3 sequence (DNA): TGCAGCGTTGGAGCCGACATCAGGTTGAACTCTGGGGCCAACGTCCTGACTTTC. Amino acid sequence: CSVGADIRLNSGANVLTF.

This sequence joins TRBV18 and TRBJ1-2, with D unclear. CDR3 length: 12 residues. Deletions cut 0 bases from V and 14 bases from J, with 13 bases between. The germline gives CDR1 KGHSH, CDR2 LQKENI. CDR3 residues: CASSPPGGASTF. For the CDR3, the DNA is TGTGCCAGCTCACCACCGGGCGGTGCAAGTACCTTC.

V usage is TRBV2 and J usage is TRBJ1-1; the D gene is possibly TRBD1 (6 bases). CDR3 length: 12 amino acids. The germline V gene has CDR1 SNHLY and CDR2 FYNNEI. Between the trimmed V and J ends, which lost 5 bases and 13 bases, there was a span of 17 bases. The CDR3 reads CASSQRAGQYFF. CDR3 bases: TGTGCCAGCAGTCAACGCGCGGGACAATATTTCTTT. Full variable domain (missing parts from reference TRBV2 and TRBJ1-1): EPEVTQTPSHQVTQMGQEVILRCVPISNHLYFYWYRQILGQKVEFLVSFYNNEISEKSEIFDDQFSVERPDGSNFTLKIRSTKLEDSAMYFCASSQRAGQYFFGQGTRLTVV.

In this sample, this clone turned up once. This sequence joins TRBV7-9 and TRBJ2-7; perhaps TRBD1 as D (6 bases). The CDR3 contains 14 residues. Trimming removed 1 base at V and 3 bases at J, with 10 bases between. CDR1 is SEHNR, CDR2 FQNEAQ, per germline (reference sequence). CDR3 bases: TGTGCCAGCAGCTTAGATCGGACAGTCTACGAGCAGTACTTC. It encodes CASSLDRTVYEQYF. Full variable domain (outside the CDR3, taken from reference TRBV7-9 and TRBJ2-7): DTGVSQNPRHKITKRGQNVTFRCDPISEHNRLYWYRQTLGQGPEFLTYFQNEAQLEKSRLLSDRFSAERPKGSFSTLEIQRTEQGDSAMYLCASSLDRTVYEQYFGPGTRLTVT.

This clone turned up a few times. The J gene is TRBJ2-5, the V gene TRBV2; 10 positions match TRBD1. Germline V CDR1 and CDR2: SNHLY, FYNNEI. The CDR3 contains 13 residues. V was clipped by 6 bases and J by 4 bases; unmatched bases: 2. The CDR3 DNA reads TGTGCCAGCAGAGGACAGGGGGGAGAGACCCAGTACTTC. It codes for CASRGQGGETQYF.

V and J are TRBV9 and TRBJ2-3, with TRBD2 as a possible D gene (5 bases). The CDR3 length is 16 residues. V gave up 4 bases and J gave up 3 bases, with 18 bases separating them. Per germline, CDR1 SGDLS and CDR2 YYNGEE. The CDR3: CASSTDRGPRTDTQYF. The CDR3 region has the DNA TGTGCCAGCAGCACCGATCGAGGGCCGCGAACAGATACGCAGTATTTT. Together with reference TRBV9 and TRBJ2-3, the CDR3 gives the full variable domain: DSGVTQTPKHLITATGQRVTLRCSPRSGDLSVYWYQQSLDQGLQFLIQYYNGEERAKGNILERFSAQQFPDLHSELNLSSLELGDSALYFCASSTDRGPRTDTQYFGPGTRLTVL.

V usage is TRBV19 and J usage is TRBJ2-6, with D maybe TRBD1 (5 bases). V was pared by 8 bases and J by 0 bases, with 14 bases between. CDR3 length: 16 residues. Germline CDR1 is LNHDA and CDR2 is SQIVND (reference sequence). CDR3 amino acids: CASSTVLGSGANVLTF. DNA of the CDR3: TGTGCCAGTTCGACAGTTCTAGGCTCTGGGGCCAACGTCCTGACTTTC. Looking up the rest from reference TRBV19 and TRBJ2-6 gives the full variable domain: DGGITQSPKYLFRKEGQNVTLSCEQNLNHDAMYWYRQDPGQGLRLIYYSQIVNDFQKGDIAEGYSVSREKKESFPLTVTSAQKNPTAFYLCASSTVLGSGANVLTFGAGSRLTVL.

This clone was picked up a small number of times. The chain is built from TRBV15 and TRBJ2-3, with 8 bases identical to TRBD1. Germline CDR1 is LNHNV and CDR2 is YYDKDF (reference sequence). The trim removed 3 bases at V and 0 bases at J, leaving 2 bases unmatched. The CDR3 has 15 amino acids. CDR3 bases: TGTGCCACCAGCAGGACAGGGGTTAGCACAGATACGCAGTATTTT. Amino acid sequence: CATSRTGVSTDTQYF.